This T cell receptor (beta chain) appears in the sequencing data of a study of shared clonotypes between healthy human individuals. The CDR3 has 15 amino acids. Germline CDR1 reads SGHAT; CDR2 reads FQNNGV. J was trimmed by 2 bases and V by 4 bases; bases with no gene match: 5. Positive CCR7 selection of CD45RO-negative cells yielded the naive CD8 cells, and terminally differentiated effector memory CD45RA+ cells were excluded. Repertoires were generated with immunoSEQ multiplex PCR, while TCRdb's copy carries only in-frame clones and drops some. Of around 2.1 million clones listed, under 95% were seen once; the top ten hold 1.5% to 2%. Regarding this clone: This specimen includes other DNA sequences encoding the same CDR3.

Source material: naive CD8+ T cells from PBMCs. This chain uses TRBV11-2 with TRBJ2-7; 10 bases match TRBD2. The receptor was isolated from a young man in good health. Some clones in this sample may be carry-over from other donors' samples. CDR3 loop: CASSYRTSGTYEQYF. In DNA, the CDR3 is TGTGCCAGCAGCTATCGGACTAGCGGAACCTACGAGCAGTACTTC.